The 11 T cell receptor beta chains listed next were all sequenced from one sample in a study of vaccination and CD4 T cells after COVID-19. The sample's treatment: approximately 9-day PBMC culture with coronavirus spike peptide pools or control peptides (ViraFEST assay). The Oncomine TCR Beta short-read assay sequenced DNA from cultured CD4+ T cells. Each CDR3 protein gets one entry after TCRdb re-called the PCR reads with MiXCR. The sample shows 13,000 to 15,000 distinct CDR3 sequences, 27% of them seen only once. No antigen has been assigned to these receptors. Input material: CD4+ T cells from blood, cultured in vitro. These receptors all come from a human donor who had recovered from COVID-19.

The J gene is TRBJ2-2, the V gene TRBV11-2; 7 bases agree with TRBD1. Germline V CDR1 and CDR2: SGHAT, FQNNGV. This CDR3 is built from 16 residues. Trimming cost V 5 bases and J 2 bases; bases outside gene matches: 8. The CDR3 region is CASSVYPGGNTGELFF. CDR3 coding DNA: TGTGCCAGCAGCGTCTATCCAGGGGGAAACACCGGGGAGCTGTTTTTT. The variable domain in full, completed from reference TRBV11-2 and TRBJ2-2, reads EAGVAQSPRYKIIEKRQSVAFWCNPISGHATLYWYQQILGQGPKLLIQFQNNGVVDDSQLPKDRFSAERLKGVDSTLKIQPAKLEDSAVYLCASSVYPGGNTGELFFGEGSRLTVL.

The gene calls are TRBV7-6 and TRBJ1-5; weak D call: TRBD1 (5 bases). Per germline, CDR1 SGHVS and CDR2 FNYEAQ. V was pared by 5 bases and J by 4 bases, with 9 bases between. This CDR3 spans 13 amino acids. In nucleotides, the CDR3 is TGTGCCAGCAGCCCACAGGAGAATCAGCCCCAGCATTTT. It encodes CASSPQENQPQHF. The whole variable domain, filled in from reference TRBV7-6 and TRBJ1-5, reads GAGVSQSPRYKVTKRGQDVALRCDPISGHVSLYWYRQALGQGPEFLTYFNYEAQQDKSGLPNDRFSAERPEGSISTLTIQRTEQRDSAMYRCASSPQENQPQHFGDGTRLSIL.

The CDR3 here is CASSVGPGKVAKNIQYF. The CDR3, as DNA: TGTGCCAGCAGCGTAGGACCTGGTAAAGTAGCCAAAAACATTCAGTACTTC. The genes are TRBV9 and TRBJ2-4; D ambiguous. V lost 0 bases to trimming and J lost 0 bases, with 13 bases between them. The CDR3 totals 17 residues. Germline V CDR1 and CDR2: SGDLS, YYNGEE. Full variable domain (missing parts from reference TRBV9 and TRBJ2-4): DSGVTQTPKHLITATGQRVTLRCSPRSGDLSVYWYQQSLDQGLQFLIQYYNGEERAKGNILERFSAQQFPDLHSELNLSSLELGDSALYFCASSVGPGKVAKNIQYFGAGTRLSVL.

CDR3 in amino acids: CASSYAAGGGANTIYF. Written as DNA, the CDR3 is TGTGCCAGCAGTTACGCCGCAGGGGGGGGTGCAAACACCATATATTTT. V is TRBV6-5 and J is TRBJ1-3; 7 bases are shared with TRBD1. The germline V gene encodes CDR1 MNHEY and CDR2 SVGAGI. V shed 2 bases, J shed 6 bases, and the junction held 10 bases outside the gene matches. This CDR3 has 16 residues.

The chain is built from TRBV19 and TRBJ2-1, with 8 bases matching TRBD2. Per the germline V gene, CDR1 is LNHDA and CDR2 is SQIVND (reference sequence). Trimming cost V 4 bases and J 7 bases; bases outside gene matches: 9. The CDR3 is 15 amino acids. The CDR3, as DNA: TGTGCCAGTAGTAGCCAGGGACTAGTAAGGAATGAGCAGTTCTTC. It codes for CASSSQGLVRNEQFF.

This clonotype was observed a handful of times. The rearrangement links TRBV11-1 to TRBJ1-1; D may be TRBD1 (6 bases). The ends were cut back, 4 bases at V and 5 bases at J, with 14 bases in the middle. The germline V gene has CDR1 SGHAT and CDR2 FQDESV (reference sequence). CDR3 size: 14 residues. CDR3: CASSSRGFKTEAFF. For the CDR3, the DNA is TGTGCCAGCAGCTCCAGGGGTTTTAAGACTGAAGCTTTCTTT.

This clonotype was picked up a small number of times. The chain employs TRBV27 and TRBJ1-4; TRBD1 might be the D (6 bases). The V end was cut by 2 bases, the J end by 4 bases, with 8 bases between. The CDR3 totals 14 residues. Looked up from germline, CDR1 is MNHEY and CDR2 is SMNVEV (reference sequence). The CDR3 here is CASSLGQRNEKLFF. Written as DNA, the CDR3 is TGTGCCAGCAGTTTAGGACAGCGTAATGAAAAACTGTTTTTT.

The chain uses TRBV6-5 and TRBJ2-1; the D gene could be TRBD1 or TRBD2 (5 bases each). Germline CDR1 reads MNHEY; CDR2 reads SVGAGI. The CDR3 runs 15 residues. Trimming shortened V by 2 bases and J by 1 base, and 9 bases separated the two germline ends. The CDR3 DNA is TGTGCCAGCAGTTACAAGGGGAGATCCTACAATGAGCAGTTCTTC. This translates into CASSYKGRSYNEQFF.

The chain carries TRBV5-4 and TRBJ1-1; TRBD1 might be the D (6 bases). The CDR3 runs 14 residues. V was shortened by 6 bases and J by 3 bases, with 15 bases between the two germline ends. Germline lookup yields CDR1 SGHNT and CDR2 YYREEE (reference sequence). In DNA, the CDR3 is TGTGCCAGCACCGGGGGGCTCGGGGACACTGAAGCTTTCTTT. It translates to CASTGGLGDTEAFF.

V gene TRBV29-1 combines with J gene TRBJ1-4; no definite D call. The CDR3 contains 13 residues. Germline CDR1 SQVTM, CDR2 ANQGSEA. V lost 2 bases and J lost 6, with 10 bases in between. Written as DNA, the CDR3 is TGCAGCGTTGAAAACAGAACCCATGAAAAACTGTTTTTT. It codes for CSVENRTHEKLFF.

This clonotype occurred a few times. The V and J genes are TRBV29-1 and TRBJ1-5, with D possibly being TRBD1 (6 bases). V shed 3 bases and J shed 7 bases, with 13 bases lying between them. Per germline, CDR1 SQVTM and CDR2 ANQGSEA. This CDR3 is built from 13 residues. In nucleotides, the CDR3 is TGCAGCGTTGAGGGGGGGCGAGGACAGCCCCAGCATTTT. Translating it yields CSVEGGRGQPQHF.